This TCR beta chain was identified in a study of blood T cell repertoires in COVID-19. In this sample, this clone turned up once. Germline CDR1 and CDR2: MNHEY and SVGAGI. The V end lost 4 bases, the J end lost 8 bases, and 23 bases lay between the germline ends. The CDR3 consists of 16 residues. Participants had their cohort set by participant-reported clinical history. As handled by the study authors: Amplification of reference gene primers was used by the study to estimate nucleated cell counts. TCRdb keeps only in-frame clones here, not all; method: immunoSEQ multiplex PCR. Clone size and the V and J calls come from that table; the DNA yielded D and trimming. The sample includes 150,000 or so clones, roughly 87% seen only once; the top ten take about 4%.

This TCR was sampled from a middle-aged woman who had been exposed to COVID-19. Sequencing input: PBMCs or T cells enriched from blood (not recorded which). V gene TRBV6-5 combines with J gene TRBJ1-2; no clear D gene. CDR3 sequence (DNA): TGTGCCAGCAGTTCTTCTATTACTGACGGCCGGGGAGGCTACACCTTC. It codes for CASSSSITDGRGGYTF.